Listed below are T cell receptor beta chains from one sample, sequenced in a study of blood T cell repertoires in COVID-19. Assay: immunoSEQ multiplex PCR; the TCRdb copy retains only in-frame clones and omits some. The sample shows some 200,000 clones, around nine tenths of them seen only once. Source material: peripheral blood. Receptors originate from a man aged 70-80 years with acute or convalescent COVID-19. CDR3s include the opening cysteine and the closing phenylalanine or tryptophan. A D gene is named only where the DNA matches it firmly. Size tells how often a clone was seen (once, few, many) or the class of an expanded clone, and some rows leave it out.

length	V	J	size	D	DNA	CDR3
16	TRBV2	TRBJ1-1	.	TRBD1	TGTGCCAGCAGTCCAGATTTCCCCGGGACAGGGTCTGAAGCTTTCTTT	CASSPDFPGTGSEAFF
12	TRBV2	TRBJ2-3	.	TRBD2	TGTGCCAGCAGGCGGGGGACAGATACGCAGTATTTT	CASRRGTDTQYF
13	TRBV28	TRBJ2-2	.	TRBD2	TGTGCCGGGTTAGCGGGAGACACCGGGGAGCTGTTTTTT	CAGLAGDTGELFF
14	TRBV7-2	TRBJ2-7	.	.	TGTGCCAGCAGCGAACGAGCGGGTCCCTACGAGCAGTACTTC	CASSERAGPYEQYF
13	TRBV27	TRBJ2-1	.	.	TGTGCCAGCAGTTTATTACAACGGGAACCCCAGTTCTTC	CASSLLQREPQFF
16	TRBV7-3	TRBJ2-1	.	TRBD1	TGTGCCAGCAGCCCCAGTCCGGGACAGGGTTACAATGAGCAGTTCTTC	CASSPSPGQGYNEQFF
14	TRBV9	TRBJ2-7	.	TRBD2	TGTGCCAGCAGCGTAGGGCGGGAGGACTACGAGCAGTACTTC	CASSVGREDYEQYF
15	TRBV4-3	TRBJ2-1	.	TRBD2	TGCGCCAGCAGCCAAGATATTCTGGGGAGGGATGAGCAGTTCTTC	CASSQDILGRDEQFF
14	TRBV2	TRBJ2-7	.	TRBD1	TGTGCCAGCAGTGAAGGGACAGGGCCCCTGGGGCAGTACTTC	CASSEGTGPLGQYF
14	TRBV4-2	TRBJ1-2	.	TRBD1	TGTGCCAGCAGCCTACAGGGGGCGGCCTATGGCTACACCTTC	CASSLQGAAYGYTF
16	TRBV14	TRBJ1-1	medium-sized	.	TGTGCCAGCAGCACGCGAGACCTAAGGGGTGACACTGAAGCTTTCTTT	CASSTRDLRGDTEAFF
14	TRBV3-1/TRBV3-2	TRBJ2-7	.	.	TGTGCCAGCAGCCCCGGGGGAATCTATTACGAGCAGTACTTC	CASSPGGIYYEQYF
14	TRBV5-6	TRBJ2-7	once	TRBD1	TGTGCCAGCAGCTTTAACAGGGGAGATTACGAGCAGTACTTC	CASSFNRGDYEQYF
14	TRBV27	TRBJ2-7	.	TRBD1	TGTGCCAGCAGCCTAGGACAGGGGACCTACGAGCAGTACTTC	CASSLGQGTYEQYF
13	TRBV6-5	TRBJ2-7	.	.	TGTGCCAGCAGGCGGGACAGTTCCTACGAGCAGTACTTC	CASRRDSSYEQYF
15	TRBV7-3	TRBJ2-1	.	.	TGTGCCAGCAGCCCCTGGGGGGGGGCGGCTAATGAGCAGTTCTTC	CASSPWGGAANEQFF
15	TRBV5-4	TRBJ1-6	.	TRBD1	TGTGCCAGCAGCCCAGGGACAGGGGACGATTCACCCCTCCACTTT	CASSPGTGDDSPLHF
18	TRBV10-3	TRBJ2-5	.	TRBD1	TGTGCCATCAGTGTCCCGCCCCTCGGACAGGGCCTCCAAGAGACCCAGTACTTC	CAISVPPLGQGLQETQYF
15	TRBV9	TRBJ2-5	once	TRBD1	TGTGCCAGCAGCGTAGCCCAGGGACAGGGAGAGACCCAGTACTTC	CASSVAQGQGETQYF
15	TRBV27	TRBJ2-5	.	TRBD1	TGTGCCAGCAGTTTACAGCCGGGACAGGGAGAGACCCAGTACTTC	CASSLQPGQGETQYF
14	TRBV2	TRBJ1-1	.	TRBD1	TGTGCCAGCATGAGCAGGACAGGGGACACTGAAGCTTTCTTT	CASMSRTGDTEAFF
15	TRBV28	TRBJ2-2	.	.	TGTGCCAGCAGTTGGAGACAGGCTGGGGACGGGGAGCTGTTTTTT	CASSWRQAGDGELFF
14	TRBV6-5	TRBJ2-7	.	.	TGTGCCAGCAGTTACGGGGCAGGTTATTACGAGCAGTACTTC	CASSYGAGYYEQYF
15	TRBV2	TRBJ2-1	.	.	TGTGCCAGCAGCGAAATAGAGACTAACTACAATGAGCAGTTCTTC	CASSEIETNYNEQFF
14	TRBV28	TRBJ1-2	.	TRBD1	TGTGCCAGCATAGGGGGCTCTCAGCTGAGCGGCTACACCTTC	CASIGGSQLSGYTF
13	TRBV20-1	TRBJ2-1	.	.	TGCAGTGCTAGTAGAGTCTCCTACAATGAGCAGTTCTTC	CSASRVSYNEQFF
17	TRBV11-2	TRBJ1-1	.	.	TGTGCCAGCAGCCCCCAGGGACTCTACAGAATGAACACTGAAGCTTTCTTT	CASSPQGLYRMNTEAFF
15	TRBV5-1	TRBJ2-1	.	TRBD1	TGCGCCAGCAGCTCCGACAGGGATGGCCACAATGAGCAGTTCTTC	CASSSDRDGHNEQFF
17	TRBV27	TRBJ2-7	.	TRBD2	TGTGCCAGCAGTTTATCGGAGACGACTAGCGGGATTTACGAGCAGTACTTC	CASSLSETTSGIYEQYF
13	TRBV7-2	TRBJ1-2	once	.	TGTGCCAGCAGCCCATACATCACCTCTGGCTACACCTTC	CASSPYITSGYTF
14	TRBV7-3	TRBJ1-1	.	.	TGTGCCAGCAGCTTAACGCAGGGGCACACTGAAGCTTTCTTT	CASSLTQGHTEAFF
15	TRBV5-1	TRBJ1-1	.	.	TGCGCCAGCAGCTTGGCCAGGGTGGGTGGCACTGAAGCTTTCTTT	CASSLARVGGTEAFF
14	TRBV2	TRBJ1-2	.	TRBD1	TGTGCCAACCAGCCAGGGACAGGGGAGGCTGGCTACACCTTC	CANQPGTGEAGYTF
14	TRBV5-4	TRBJ2-7	.	TRBD1	TGTGCCAGCAGCTCACCGGGACAGGGAAACGAGCAGTACTTC	CASSSPGQGNEQYF
12	TRBV10-3	TRBJ1-1	once	.	TGTGCCATCAGTGAAGACAGAACTGAAGCTTTCTTT	CAISEDRTEAFF
13	TRBV7-3	TRBJ2-3	.	.	TGTGCCAGCAGCTTAAACCCGGGTAGTACGCAGTATTTT	CASSLNPGSTQYF
16	TRBV5-1	TRBJ2-3	.	TRBD1	TGCGCCAGCAGCTATACAGGGGTCCCTAGCACAGATACGCAGTATTTT	CASSYTGVPSTDTQYF
18	TRBV5-1	TRBJ1-5	.	.	TGCGCCAGCAGCTTCGAAAGACAGGTGATTTATAGCAATCAGCCCCAGCATTTT	CASSFERQVIYSNQPQHF
16	TRBV4-1	TRBJ1-5	.	.	TGCGCCAGCAGCCAAGATGGAACAGGGACAAATCAGCCCCAGCATTTT	CASSQDGTGTNQPQHF
16	TRBV5-6	TRBJ2-2	.	TRBD2	TGTGCCAGCAGTTCCGGACTAGCCCGGAACACCGGGGAGCTGTTTTTT	CASSSGLARNTGELFF
17	TRBV5-5	TRBJ1-4	.	TRBD1	TGTGCCAGCAGCACCGGACAGGGCGCTGGGAGGAATGAAAAACTGTTTTTT	CASSTGQGAGRNEKLFF
13	TRBV6-2/TRBV6-3	TRBJ2-7	.	.	TGTGCCAGCGGCCGAGGGGGAAACTACGAGCAGTACTTC	CASGRGGNYEQYF
14	TRBV30	TRBJ2-7	.	TRBD2	TGTGCCTGGAATATCGGGACTAGCCGCTACGAGCAGTACTTC	CAWNIGTSRYEQYF
14	TRBV28	TRBJ2-1	.	TRBD2	TGTGCCAGCACCGCCGGGACTAGCGGACCGGAGCAGTTCTTC	CASTAGTSGPEQFF
15	TRBV19	TRBJ1-2	.	.	TGTGCCAGCGTATCATGGGCCGACAATCCCTATGGCTACACCTTC	CASVSWADNPYGYTF
15	TRBV4-3	TRBJ1-5	.	.	TGCGCCAGCAGCCAAGGCAGGGGAAGGGGAGAGCCCCAGCATTTT	CASSQGRGRGEPQHF
14	TRBV19	TRBJ1-3	few	TRBD1	TGTGCCAGTCGACAGGGAGGCTTTGGAAACACCATATATTTT	CASRQGGFGNTIYF
12	TRBV29-1	TRBJ1-1	.	.	TGCAGCGTGAGTCGGGAGAACACTGAAGCTTTCTTT	CSVSRENTEAFF
13	TRBV10-3	TRBJ2-7	.	.	TGTGCCATCAGTGAGTTTGAGCGCTACGAGCAGTACTTC	CAISEFERYEQYF
14	TRBV5-1	TRBJ2-2	.	.	TGCGCCAGCAGCTTGAGGGGCTTGCCCGGGGAGCTGTTTTTT	CASSLRGLPGELFF
12	TRBV27	TRBJ2-7	once	.	TGTGCCAGCAGTTCGCAGGGGCTCGAGCAGTACTTC	CASSSQGLEQYF
15	TRBV25-1	TRBJ1-2	.	TRBD1	TGTGCCAGCAGTTTTTTGACAGGGGGCGACTATGGCTACACCTTC	CASSFLTGGDYGYTF
16	TRBV5-1	TRBJ2-3	.	TRBD2	TGCGCCAGCAGCTCCGGGACTAGCGGGAGCACAGATACGCAGTATTTT	CASSSGTSGSTDTQYF
14	TRBV21-1	TRBJ1-1	.	.	TGTGCCAGCAGCACTAATCAACCTAGAGCTGAAGCTTTCTTT	CASSTNQPRAEAFF
16	TRBV5-1	TRBJ1-5	.	.	TGCGCCAGCAGCTTGGGACCGGGACACATAAATCAGCCCCAGCATTTT	CASSLGPGHINQPQHF
18	TRBV27	TRBJ2-4	.	.	TGTGCCAGCAGTCCTCCATACGGGGGGCGCGAGAATTCAGACATTCAGTACTTC	CASSPPYGGRENSDIQYF
16	TRBV14	TRBJ2-3	.	TRBD2	TGTGCCAGCAGCCGACTAGCGGGGGGTGGCACAGATACGCAGTATTTT	CASSRLAGGGTDTQYF